Included here is one T cell receptor beta chain sequence, with context. Under the authors' procedure: It was from reference gene primer amplification that nucleated cell counts were estimated. Assay: immunoSEQ multiplex PCR; the TCRdb copy retains only in-frame clones and omits some. The V and J calls and the clone size are those of that table, but D and trimming were determined from the DNA. The repertoire has just over 90,000 clones, approximately 80% of them found once; the top ten carry 16%. The sample comes from a study of blood T cell repertoires in COVID-19. Study-level information: Samples came from the United States, Italy and Spain, spanning acute and convalescent COVID-19. The analysed material was cDNA or gDNA that came from T cells, B-cell-depleted T cells, or PBMCs.

The CDR3 length is 17 residues. V lost 4 bases and J lost 2, with 18 bases in between. In germline, CDR1 is KGHSH, CDR2 LQKENI. This receptor was obtained from a human donor in a cohort sampled during active COVID-19. This chain uses TRBV18 with TRBJ1-5; D is uncertain. Sequenced sample: peripheral blood. CDR3 in DNA: TGTGCCAGCTCACTCAGAGCCGGTTCCCTAGGCAATCAGCCCCAGCATTTT. Encoded protein: CASSLRAGSLGNQPQHF.